These T cell receptor beta chains were read from a single sample in a study of blood T cell repertoires in COVID-19. Method: immunoSEQ multiplex PCR; TCRdb's copy keeps in-frame clones and lacks some. The data hold 200,000 to 250,000 clones, with roughly 80% observed a single time. Sequenced material: peripheral blood. The receptor set was obtained from an older woman with acute or convalescent COVID-19. CDR3s include the opening cysteine and the closing phenylalanine or tryptophan. The D gene is left open where the match is weak. Not every row has a clone size; where given, it reads once, few, many or a size class.

v_call: TRBV7-9; j_call: TRBJ2-7; d_call: TRBD1; clone_size: -; cdr3_aa: CASSSRGGGQGSYEQYF; cdr3_nt: TGTGCCAGCAGCTCCCGGGGCGGGGGACAGGGATCTTACGAGCAGTACTTC
v_call: TRBV7-9; j_call: TRBJ2-7; d_call: -; clone_size: -; cdr3_aa: CASSLSDYEQYF; cdr3_nt: TGTGCCAGCAGCTTATCAGATTACGAGCAGTACTTC
v_call: TRBV9; j_call: TRBJ1-4; d_call: -; clone_size: -; cdr3_aa: CASSVGHLNEKLFF; cdr3_nt: TGTGCCAGCAGTGTCGGACACCTTAATGAAAAACTGTTTTTT
v_call: TRBV19; j_call: TRBJ1-1; d_call: TRBD1; clone_size: -; cdr3_aa: CASTRRDRGNTEAFF; cdr3_nt: TGTGCCAGTACCAGGAGGGACAGGGGGAACACTGAAGCTTTCTTT
v_call: TRBV9; j_call: TRBJ2-3; d_call: -; clone_size: -; cdr3_aa: CATYRDYSDTQYF; cdr3_nt: TGTGCCACGTACCGCGACTATTCAGATACGCAGTATTTT
v_call: TRBV7-2; j_call: TRBJ2-1; d_call: TRBD2; clone_size: -; cdr3_aa: CASSIGTSGVIEQFF; cdr3_nt: TGTGCCAGCAGCATCGGGACTAGCGGGGTTATTGAGCAGTTCTTC
v_call: TRBV2; j_call: TRBJ1-5; d_call: TRBD1; clone_size: -; cdr3_aa: CASTEDRGFNQPQHF; cdr3_nt: TGTGCCAGCACGGAGGACAGGGGATTCAATCAGCCCCAGCATTTT
v_call: TRBV7-3; j_call: TRBJ2-2; d_call: -; clone_size: -; cdr3_aa: CASSPQGMGELFF; cdr3_nt: TGTGCCAGCAGCCCCCAGGGGATGGGGGAGCTGTTTTTT
v_call: TRBV5-1; j_call: TRBJ1-2; d_call: -; clone_size: -; cdr3_aa: CASSLGGVNDNYGYTF; cdr3_nt: TGCGCCAGCAGCTTGGGAGGCGTTAATGATAACTATGGCTACACCTTC
v_call: TRBV30; j_call: TRBJ1-6; d_call: TRBD1; clone_size: -; cdr3_aa: CAWRGQGNSPLHF; cdr3_nt: TGTGCCTGGAGGGGACAGGGGAATTCACCCCTCCACTTT
v_call: TRBV9; j_call: TRBJ1-1; d_call: -; clone_size: once; cdr3_aa: CASSVGPGGAGGAEAFF; cdr3_nt: TGTGCCAGCAGCGTAGGTCCGGGCGGGGCCGGCGGCGCTGAAGCTTTCTTT
v_call: TRBV10-1; j_call: TRBJ1-2; d_call: TRBD1; clone_size: -; cdr3_aa: CASTRTGKEGHYGYTF; cdr3_nt: TGCGCCAGCACGAGGACAGGGAAAGAGGGCCACTATGGCTACACCTTC
v_call: TRBV4-1; j_call: TRBJ1-6; d_call: TRBD1; clone_size: -; cdr3_aa: CASSLQQGAHSPLHF; cdr3_nt: TGCGCCAGCAGCCTTCAACAGGGGGCTCATTCACCCCTCCACTTT
v_call: TRBV6-5; j_call: TRBJ2-7; d_call: TRBD1; clone_size: -; cdr3_aa: CASSLGQGAREQYF; cdr3_nt: TGTGCCAGCAGTTTAGGACAGGGGGCACGGGAGCAGTACTTC
v_call: TRBV4-2; j_call: TRBJ2-3; d_call: -; clone_size: -; cdr3_aa: CASSVRVGDTQYF; cdr3_nt: TGTGCCAGCTCCGTGAGGGTGGGAGATACGCAGTATTTT
v_call: TRBV6-1; j_call: TRBJ1-2; d_call: -; clone_size: -; cdr3_aa: CASSVRYRQEAYGYTF; cdr3_nt: TGTGCCAGCAGTGTCAGGTATCGACAGGAGGCCTATGGCTACACCTTC
v_call: TRBV19; j_call: TRBJ1-2; d_call: -; clone_size: -; cdr3_aa: CASSIPEWGGYTF; cdr3_nt: TGTGCCAGTAGTATCCCGGAGTGGGGCGGCTACACCTTC
v_call: TRBV9; j_call: TRBJ2-2; d_call: -; clone_size: -; cdr3_aa: CASSSMSGELFF; cdr3_nt: TGTGCCAGCAGCTCCATGTCAGGGGAGCTGTTTTTT
v_call: TRBV12-3/TRBV12-4; j_call: TRBJ1-4; d_call: -; clone_size: -; cdr3_aa: CASSLRGREKLFF; cdr3_nt: TGTGCCAGCAGTTTAAGGGGGAGAGAAAAACTGTTTTTT
v_call: TRBV29-1; j_call: TRBJ1-2; d_call: TRBD1; clone_size: -; cdr3_aa: CSVWGVDRAHGYTF; cdr3_nt: TGCAGCGTTTGGGGGGTAGACAGGGCCCATGGCTACACCTTC
v_call: TRBV7-6; j_call: TRBJ1-2; d_call: -; clone_size: -; cdr3_aa: CASSPEGLLDYGYTF; cdr3_nt: TGTGCCAGCAGCCCGGAGGGACTGCTAGACTATGGCTACACCTTC
v_call: TRBV12-3/TRBV12-4; j_call: TRBJ1-2; d_call: -; clone_size: -; cdr3_aa: CASSFSERGYTF; cdr3_nt: TGTGCCAGCAGTTTTTCAGAACGTGGCTACACCTTC
v_call: TRBV30; j_call: TRBJ1-5; d_call: TRBD1; clone_size: once; cdr3_aa: CAWKPGQGNQPQHF; cdr3_nt: TGTGCCTGGAAACCGGGACAGGGTAATCAGCCCCAGCATTTT
v_call: TRBV14; j_call: TRBJ2-7; d_call: -; clone_size: -; cdr3_aa: CASSQDVGVEQYF; cdr3_nt: TGTGCCAGCAGCCAAGATGTAGGGGTCGAGCAGTACTTC
v_call: TRBV9; j_call: TRBJ1-1; d_call: -; clone_size: -; cdr3_aa: CASSPKGRKDTEAFF; cdr3_nt: TGTGCCAGCAGCCCAAAGGGGAGGAAGGACACTGAAGCTTTCTTT
v_call: TRBV7-3; j_call: TRBJ2-1; d_call: TRBD2; clone_size: -; cdr3_aa: CASSLFQGSGGNEQFF; cdr3_nt: TGTGCCAGCAGCTTATTCCAGGGTAGCGGGGGGAATGAGCAGTTCTTC
v_call: TRBV4-2; j_call: TRBJ1-2; d_call: -; clone_size: -; cdr3_aa: CASSHSTGRQGGYTF; cdr3_nt: TGTGCCAGCAGCCATTCTACAGGAAGGCAAGGTGGCTACACCTTC
v_call: TRBV19; j_call: TRBJ2-3; d_call: TRBD2; clone_size: -; cdr3_aa: CASSMGGTLGTDTQYF; cdr3_nt: TGTGCCAGTAGTATGGGGGGGACCCTCGGCACAGATACGCAGTATTTT
v_call: TRBV7-2; j_call: TRBJ2-4; d_call: TRBD2; clone_size: -; cdr3_aa: CASSLVPGGDQYF; cdr3_nt: TGTGCCAGCAGCTTAGTTCCCGGGGGGGACCAGTACTTC
v_call: TRBV12-5; j_call: TRBJ1-2; d_call: TRBD1; clone_size: few; cdr3_aa: CASGLETGVFEGYTF; cdr3_nt: TGTGCTAGTGGTTTGGAGACAGGGGTGTTCGAGGGCTACACCTTC
v_call: TRBV6-6; j_call: TRBJ1-6; d_call: -; clone_size: -; cdr3_aa: CASRGGTDGSPLHF; cdr3_nt: TGTGCCAGCAGAGGCGGGACTGATGGTTCACCCCTCCACTTT
v_call: TRBV6-2/TRBV6-3; j_call: TRBJ1-1; d_call: TRBD1; clone_size: -; cdr3_aa: CASSYQGQGSAFF; cdr3_nt: TGTGCCAGCAGTTACCAGGGACAGGGCTCAGCTTTCTTT
v_call: TRBV7-2; j_call: TRBJ2-7; d_call: TRBD2; clone_size: -; cdr3_aa: CASSSLAGESYEQYF; cdr3_nt: TGTGCCAGCAGCTCGCTAGCGGGGGAGTCCTACGAGCAGTACTTC
v_call: TRBV19; j_call: TRBJ1-1; d_call: TRBD1; clone_size: -; cdr3_aa: CASSIQGAANTEAFF; cdr3_nt: TGTGCCAGTAGTATACAGGGGGCTGCTAACACTGAAGCTTTCTTT
v_call: TRBV7-9; j_call: TRBJ1-4; d_call: TRBD1; clone_size: -; cdr3_aa: CASSHPGQFSEKLFF; cdr3_nt: TGTGCCAGCAGCCACCCGGGACAGTTTTCCGAAAAACTGTTTTTT
v_call: TRBV15; j_call: TRBJ2-4; d_call: TRBD2; clone_size: -; cdr3_aa: CATSREDDGGGIQYF; cdr3_nt: TGTGCCACCAGCAGAGAAGATGACGGCGGGGGCATTCAGTACTTC
v_call: TRBV6-6; j_call: TRBJ2-7; d_call: TRBD1; clone_size: -; cdr3_aa: CASQGDRTGWEQYF; cdr3_nt: TGTGCCAGCCAAGGGGACAGGACGGGATGGGAGCAGTACTTC
v_call: TRBV7-9; j_call: TRBJ1-4; d_call: -; clone_size: -; cdr3_aa: CASSFPPEYNEKLFF; cdr3_nt: TGTGCCAGCAGCTTCCCACCCGAGTATAATGAAAAACTGTTTTTT
v_call: TRBV9; j_call: TRBJ1-1; d_call: TRBD1; clone_size: -; cdr3_aa: CASSVVSGGRTEAFF; cdr3_nt: TGTGCCAGCAGCGTAGTTTCAGGGGGCCGTACTGAAGCTTTCTTT
v_call: TRBV19; j_call: TRBJ2-7; d_call: -; clone_size: once; cdr3_aa: CASSIMGEPYEQYF; cdr3_nt: TGTGCCAGTAGTATTATGGGCGAACCCTACGAGCAGTACTTC
v_call: TRBV1; j_call: TRBJ1-3; d_call: -; clone_size: -; cdr3_aa: CTSSQVWDSYGNTIYF; cdr3_nt: TGCACCAGCAGCCAAGTATGGGACAGTTATGGAAACACCATATATTTT
v_call: TRBV3-1/TRBV3-2; j_call: TRBJ1-2; d_call: TRBD1; clone_size: -; cdr3_aa: CASSQGTGDWVGYTF; cdr3_nt: TGTGCCAGCAGCCAGGGGACAGGGGACTGGGTGGGCTACACCTTC
v_call: TRBV5-4; j_call: TRBJ1-2; d_call: -; clone_size: few; cdr3_aa: CASSQARVDGYTF; cdr3_nt: TGTGCCAGCAGCCAAGCGAGGGTAGACGGCTACACCTTC
v_call: TRBV3-1/TRBV3-2; j_call: TRBJ1-5; d_call: TRBD1; clone_size: -; cdr3_aa: CASSQGTGDHQPQHF; cdr3_nt: TGTGCCAGCAGCCAGGGGACAGGGGATCATCAGCCCCAGCATTTT
v_call: TRBV6-1; j_call: TRBJ2-5; d_call: -; clone_size: -; cdr3_aa: CASSEWIASTTEEETQYF; cdr3_nt: TGTGCCAGCAGTGAATGGATCGCGTCGACAACTGAAGAAGAGACCCAGTACTTC
v_call: TRBV4-2; j_call: TRBJ2-1; d_call: -; clone_size: once; cdr3_aa: CASSRLPEAAEQFF; cdr3_nt: TGTGCCAGCAGCCGCCTACCAGAAGCGGCTGAGCAGTTCTTC
v_call: TRBV3-1/TRBV3-2; j_call: TRBJ2-7; d_call: TRBD1; clone_size: few; cdr3_aa: CASSQSGTGTAYEQYF; cdr3_nt: TGTGCCAGCAGCCAATCCGGGACAGGGACAGCCTACGAGCAGTACTTC
v_call: TRBV5-4; j_call: TRBJ1-3; d_call: TRBD1; clone_size: -; cdr3_aa: CASSLQGNTIYF; cdr3_nt: TGTGCCAGCAGCTTACAGGGGAACACCATATATTTT
v_call: TRBV5-1; j_call: TRBJ2-1; d_call: TRBD2; clone_size: -; cdr3_aa: CASSLRSSGGAGNEQFF; cdr3_nt: TGCGCCAGCAGCTTGAGGTCTAGCGGGGGGGCAGGCAATGAGCAGTTCTTC
v_call: TRBV2; j_call: TRBJ2-1; d_call: TRBD2; clone_size: -; cdr3_aa: CASKGTSGEQFF; cdr3_nt: TGTGCCAGCAAAGGGACTAGTGGTGAGCAGTTCTTC
v_call: TRBV2; j_call: TRBJ1-1; d_call: TRBD1; clone_size: few; cdr3_aa: CASSAGGKAEAFF; cdr3_nt: TGTGCCAGCAGTGCAGGGGGGAAAGCTGAAGCTTTCTTT
v_call: TRBV4-2; j_call: TRBJ1-1; d_call: -; clone_size: -; cdr3_aa: CASSGLGKQTRTEAFF; cdr3_nt: TGTGCCAGCAGCGGACTGGGGAAACAGACCCGGACTGAAGCTTTCTTT
v_call: TRBV4-1; j_call: TRBJ1-2; d_call: TRBD1; clone_size: once; cdr3_aa: CASSRGQGDGYTF; cdr3_nt: TGCGCCAGCAGCCGGGGACAGGGGGATGGCTACACCTTC
v_call: TRBV28; j_call: TRBJ2-5; d_call: -; clone_size: once; cdr3_aa: CASSLSGQPQETQYF; cdr3_nt: TGTGCCAGCAGTTTATCTGGGCAGCCACAAGAGACCCAGTACTTC
v_call: TRBV20-1; j_call: TRBJ2-5; d_call: -; clone_size: -; cdr3_aa: CSAFMRETQYF; cdr3_nt: TGCAGTGCTTTTATGCGAGAGACCCAGTACTTC
v_call: TRBV7-2; j_call: TRBJ1-2; d_call: TRBD1; clone_size: -; cdr3_aa: CASSLPPQGAGGYTF; cdr3_nt: TGTGCCAGCAGCTTACCACCTCAGGGGGCAGGCGGCTACACCTTC
v_call: TRBV29-1; j_call: TRBJ1-1; d_call: TRBD1; clone_size: once; cdr3_aa: CSAVGLPGQGANTEAFF; cdr3_nt: TGCAGCGCTGTGGGTCTACCGGGACAGGGGGCGAACACTGAAGCTTTCTTT
v_call: TRBV6-2/TRBV6-3; j_call: TRBJ1-5; d_call: TRBD1; clone_size: -; cdr3_aa: CASSYSRDSLNQPQHF; cdr3_nt: TGTGCCAGCAGTTACTCGAGGGACAGTCTCAATCAGCCCCAGCATTTT
v_call: TRBV19; j_call: TRBJ1-2; d_call: TRBD1; clone_size: -; cdr3_aa: CASSLPGQSEHGYTF; cdr3_nt: TGTGCCAGTAGCCTACCGGGACAGAGTGAGCATGGCTACACCTTC
v_call: TRBV20-1; j_call: TRBJ2-3; d_call: -; clone_size: once; cdr3_aa: CSAGLTDTQYF; cdr3_nt: TGCAGTGCTGGACTAACAGATACGCAGTATTTT